The clone carrying this TCR beta chain appeared a few times. Its matching antigen is unknown. This CDR3 is built from 19 residues. These data are taken from a study of beta chain features in type 1 diabetes. Whole-study results and caveats: Reduced insertions and increased deletions marked VDJ junctions in type 1 diabetes patients.

Expressed TCRB transcripts were sequenced, since all the RNA that had been isolated was reverse transcribed. Measured with immunoSEQ multiplex PCR; TCRdb has only the in-frame clones, and not every one. The repertoire holds under 450,000 clones, with more than 11% as singletons. The receptor's source is a man aged 25 to 40 in good health. The chain combines TRBV21-1 with TRBJ2-2; TRBD1 is the table's D call, not checked against the DNA. TRBV21-1 is a pseudogene segment. Source material: naive CD4+ T cells from blood. This CDR3 reads CASSKSSGQATENTGELFF. The CDR3 nucleotides are TGTGCCAGCAGCAAGTCCTCCGGACAGGCGACAGAGAACACCGGGGAGCTGTTTTTT.